The source of this T cell receptor beta chain is a study of a mutant IDH1 vaccine in newly diagnosed glioma. Whole-study context: Either 4-6 weeks after radiotherapy alone or alongside temozolomide, vaccination was begun. Pretreatment consisted of radiotherapy, temozolomide, or both, with most receiving both. V12 came at week 35, V13 at week 47.

As regards this clone: Antigen specificity is unknown.

Assay used: immunoSEQ multiplex PCR; TCRdb lists only in-frame clones, some missing. Among about 24,000 clones, more than 75% were seen once, and the ten largest hold over 3%. V was cut by 0 bases and J by 5 bases, with 11 bases left in between. The CDR3 is made up of 15 amino acids. Germline V CDR1 and CDR2: LNHNV, YYDKDF (reference sequence). Documented time point: week 47, end of study. Topical imiquimod was applied with each vaccine dose, which held 300 ug of mutant IDH1 20-mer peptide. Diagnosis in the donors showed new WHO grade 3 or 4 astrocytomas that were IDH1-mutant and ATRX-lost. The V call is TRBV15, the J call TRBJ1-5; no definite D call. The sequencing here drew on PBMCs, taken from a glioma patient whose treatment included an IDH1 peptide vaccine. The receptor was derived from a man in his forties or fifties with glioma. Some clones in this sample may be carry-over from other donors' samples. DNA of the CDR3: TGTGCCACCAGCAGAGATACCGAAGGCTATCAGCCCCAGCATTTT. Translation: CATSRDTEGYQPQHF.